A selection of T cell receptor beta chains follows, all from one sample in a study of cytomegalovirus exposure and HLA in healthy donors. The protocol was immunoSEQ multiplex PCR, while the TCRdb copy is restricted to in-frame clones and leaves out a portion. The table records about 150,000 clones, approximately 9% of them present only once. The material sequenced was PBMCs. The receptors were sampled from a male donor in good health and CMV-seronegative. Each CDR3 is given with its conserved first and last residue. D genes are given only for firm matches. Where a row states a size, it is once, few, many or the class of an expanded clone; other rows omit it.

>few|TRBV27|TRBJ2-2|-
CASSFNRENWELFF
TGTGCCAGCAGTTTTAACAGGGAAAATTGGGAGCTGTTTTTT
>few|TRBV11-2|TRBJ2-3|TRBD2
CASSLEQRGAWTDTQYF
TGTGCCAGCAGCTTAGAGCAGCGGGGGGCCTGGACAGATACGCAGTATTTT
>few|TRBV13|TRBJ2-7|-
CASSLEGQSTYEQYF
TGTGCCAGCAGCTTAGAAGGACAGAGTACCTACGAGCAGTACTTC
>-|TRBV5-1|TRBJ2-1|TRBD1
CASRDRASYNEQFF
TGCGCCAGCAGAGACAGGGCCTCCTACAATGAGCAGTTCTTC
>-|TRBV6-5|TRBJ1-1|TRBD1
CASGRWTGLRAEAFF
TGTGCCAGCGGAAGATGGACAGGGCTTAGGGCTGAAGCTTTCTTT
>few|TRBV6-5|TRBJ2-7|-
CASSYSGQARHEQYF
TGTGCCAGCAGTTACTCGGGGCAGGCCAGGCACGAGCAGTACTTC
>few|TRBV5-4|TRBJ2-2|TRBD1
CASSWGQGVTGELFF
TGTGCCAGCAGCTGGGGACAGGGGGTCACCGGGGAGCTGTTTTTT
>few|TRBV4-1|TRBJ2-3|TRBD2
CASSQVAGVRDTQYF
TGCGCCAGCAGCCAAGTGGCGGGAGTGAGAGATACGCAGTATTTT
>few|TRBV7-2|TRBJ2-1|-
CASSFSPDYNEQFF
TGTGCCAGCAGCTTTAGCCCGGACTACAATGAGCAGTTCTTC
>few|TRBV7-3|TRBJ2-1|-
CASSFGRDNEQFF
TGTGCCAGCAGCTTTGGCAGGGACAATGAGCAGTTCTTC
>few|TRBV28|TRBJ1-2|-
CASSLRTGYGYTF
TGTGCCAGCAGTTTAAGAACGGGGTATGGCTACACCTTC
>-|TRBV11-3|TRBJ2-1|TRBD2
CASSLDGTSGNYEQFF
TGTGCCAGCAGCTTAGATGGGACTAGCGGGAACTATGAGCAGTTCTTC
>few|TRBV7-9|TRBJ2-7|TRBD2
CASSTPGGLDYEQYF
TGTGCCAGCAGCACCCCGGGGGGTTTGGATTACGAGCAGTACTTC
>-|TRBV7-2|TRBJ2-1|TRBD2
CASRSGTSGYNEQFF
TGTGCCAGCAGGTCCGGGACTAGCGGATACAATGAGCAGTTCTTC
>-|TRBV9|TRBJ2-3|-
CASSGGGGTDTQYF
TGTGCCAGCAGTGGGGGGGGCGGAACAGATACGCAGTATTTT
>-|TRBV4-3|TRBJ1-3|-
CASSPVIGNTIYF
TGCGCCAGCAGCCCAGTTATTGGAAACACCATATATTTT
>-|TRBV13|TRBJ2-7|TRBD1
CASSLRKGAYEQYF
TGTGCCAGCAGCCTCAGGAAGGGGGCTTACGAGCAGTACTTC
>-|TRBV4-3|TRBJ1-1|-
CASSQGGNTEAFF
TGCGCCAGCAGCCAAGGCGGTAACACTGAAGCTTTCTTT
>-|TRBV19|TRBJ2-5|-
CASSIPGRGIETQYF
TGTGCCAGTAGTATACCTGGGCGAGGGATAGAGACCCAGTACTTC
>-|TRBV6-5|TRBJ2-4|TRBD1
CASSTTGGSIQYF
TGTGCCAGCAGCACTACAGGGGGTAGCATTCAGTACTTC
>-|TRBV9|TRBJ2-3|-
CASSPWTSTDTQYF
TGTGCCAGCAGCCCATGGACATCGACAGATACGCAGTATTTT
>few|TRBV7-3|TRBJ1-4|TRBD1
CASSLGQGGDEKLFF
TGTGCCAGCAGCTTAGGACAGGGAGGGGATGAAAAACTGTTTTTT
>once|TRBV5-1|TRBJ2-2|-
CASSLSVANTGELFF
TGCGCCAGCAGCCTAAGCGTGGCGAACACCGGGGAGCTGTTTTTT
>-|TRBV7-2|TRBJ2-3|-
CASSRQGTDTQYF
TGTGCCAGCAGCCGGCAGGGAACAGATACGCAGTATTTT
>few|TRBV7-2|TRBJ2-7|TRBD1
CASSSVDRDYEQYF
TGTGCCAGCAGCTCCGTGGACAGGGACTACGAGCAGTACTTC
>-|TRBV19|TRBJ1-2|TRBD1
CASSPRDRGQGYGYTF
TGTGCCAGTAGTCCCCGGGACAGGGGGCAGGGGTATGGCTACACCTTC
>-|TRBV10-3|TRBJ2-5|TRBD2
CAVSGGEETQYF
TGTGCCGTTAGCGGGGGGGAAGAGACCCAGTACTTC
>-|TRBV5-5|TRBJ1-5|TRBD1
CASSRQGSSNQPQHF
TGTGCCAGCAGCCGACAGGGAAGTAGCAATCAGCCCCAGCATTTT
>-|TRBV4-3|TRBJ1-1|-
CASSQDPAGDTEAFF
TGCGCCAGCAGCCAAGATCCAGCCGGAGACACTGAAGCTTTCTTT
>-|TRBV7-9|TRBJ2-7|-
CASSSDYSYEQYF
TGTGCCAGCAGCTCGGACTATTCCTACGAGCAGTACTTC
>-|TRBV5-1|TRBJ2-1|-
CASSGVAAHEQFF
TGCGCCAGCAGCGGGGTAGCGGCCCACGAGCAGTTCTTC
>-|TRBV28|TRBJ1-2|TRBD1
CASSLMDRANYGYTF
TGTGCCAGCAGTTTAATGGACAGGGCCAACTATGGCTACACCTTC
>few|TRBV19|TRBJ1-2|TRBD1
CAALRTGSNYGYTF
TGTGCCGCCTTAAGGACAGGTTCTAACTATGGCTACACCTTC
>-|TRBV4-3|TRBJ2-3|-
CASSQELDSPDGQYF
TGCGCCAGCAGCCAAGAGCTGGACAGCCCCGACGGGCAGTATTTT
>-|TRBV5-4|TRBJ2-3|TRBD1
CASSPGQGSLTDTQYF
TGTGCCAGCAGCCCCGGACAGGGGTCCCTCACAGATACGCAGTATTTT
>-|TRBV19|TRBJ1-2|-
CASSSQGSGDGYTF
TGTGCCAGTAGTAGCCAAGGGTCGGGGGATGGCTACACCTTC
>few|TRBV7-2|TRBJ2-7|TRBD1
CASTSRDRGYEQYF
TGTGCCAGCACATCTAGGGACAGGGGATACGAGCAGTACTTC
>-|TRBV28|TRBJ1-2|-
CASSLGGGQYGYTF
TGTGCCAGCAGTTTAGGTGGGGGCCAGTATGGCTACACCTTC
>-|TRBV9|TRBJ1-5|-
CASSVQGPNQPQHF
TGTGCCAGCAGCGTACAGGGTCCAAATCAGCCCCAGCATTTT
>few|TRBV15|TRBJ1-1|-
CATSRPRGNTEAFF
TGTGCCACCAGCAGGCCCAGGGGGAACACTGAAGCTTTCTTT
>-|TRBV27|TRBJ2-1|TRBD2
CASSPAGTSGRAHNEQFF
TGTGCCAGCAGTCCCGCCGGGACTAGCGGGAGGGCGCACAATGAGCAGTTCTTC
>-|TRBV2|TRBJ2-1|-
CASSITRDNEQFF
TGTGCCAGCAGTATAACTCGGGACAATGAGCAGTTCTTC
>few|TRBV21-1|TRBJ1-5|-
CASSLPTGDNQPQHF
TGTGCCAGCAGCCTTCCAACAGGGGACAATCAGCCCCAGCATTTT
>-|TRBV4-2|TRBJ2-7|-
CASSQDRSASSYEQYF
TGTGCCAGCAGCCAAGATAGGAGCGCCAGCTCCTACGAGCAGTACTTC
>few|TRBV7-2|TRBJ1-1|-
CASSPRPNTEAFF
TGTGCCAGCAGCCCTAGGCCGAACACTGAAGCTTTCTTT
>-|TRBV7-2|TRBJ2-7|TRBD1
CASSLASGQGYEQYF
TGTGCCAGCAGCTTAGCGTCGGGACAGGGCTACGAGCAGTACTTC
>few|TRBV9|TRBJ1-1|-
CASSVHGGDTEAFF
TGTGCCAGCAGCGTACACGGTGGTGACACTGAAGCTTTCTTT
>-|TRBV29-1|TRBJ2-7|-
CSFNRDTYEQYF
TGCAGCTTCAACCGGGACACCTACGAGCAGTACTTC
>few|TRBV6-5|TRBJ1-4|-
CASSYSGANEKLFF
TGTGCCAGCAGTTACTCGGGGGCGAATGAAAAACTGTTTTTT
>few|TRBV7-6|TRBJ2-1|TRBD1
CASSAIQGASYNEQFF
TGTGCCAGCAGCGCCATACAGGGGGCCTCCTACAATGAGCAGTTCTTC
>-|TRBV28|TRBJ2-1|-
CASSFSEQFF
TGTGCCAGCAGTTTTAGTGAGCAGTTCTTC
>few|TRBV6-1|TRBJ2-4|TRBD1
CASRGQVAKNIQYF
TGTGCCAGCAGGGGACAGGTAGCCAAAAACATTCAGTACTTC
>-|TRBV19|TRBJ2-7|-
CASSISGGRLYEQYF
TGTGCCAGTAGTATAAGTGGGGGGAGACTCTACGAGCAGTACTTC
>-|TRBV14|TRBJ2-3|TRBD2
CASSPGLAGPSLGTDTQYF
TGTGCCAGCAGCCCGGGACTAGCGGGGCCTTCCCTCGGCACAGATACGCAGTATTTT
>-|TRBV19|TRBJ1-4|-
CASSIRQTTNEKLFF
TGTGCCAGTAGTATTAGACAGACAACTAATGAAAAACTGTTTTTT
>-|TRBV18|TRBJ2-6|TRBD1
CASSLKSSDRVGANVLTF
TGTGCCAGCTCACTCAAATCCTCCGACAGGGTCGGGGCCAACGTCCTGACTTTC